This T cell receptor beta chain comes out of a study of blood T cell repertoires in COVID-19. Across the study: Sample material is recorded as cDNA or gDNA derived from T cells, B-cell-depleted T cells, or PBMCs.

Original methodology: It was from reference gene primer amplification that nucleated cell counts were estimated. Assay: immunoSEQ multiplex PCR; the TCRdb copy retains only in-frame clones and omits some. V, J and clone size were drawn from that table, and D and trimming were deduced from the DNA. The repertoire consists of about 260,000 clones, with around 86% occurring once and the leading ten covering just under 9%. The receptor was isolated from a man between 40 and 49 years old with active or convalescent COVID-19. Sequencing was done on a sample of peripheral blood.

CDR3 sequence reads: CASSPTGGNEQFF. CDR3 nucleotide sequence: TGTGCCAGCAGCCCGACAGGGGGCAATGAGCAGTTCTTC. The V and J genes are TRBV28 and TRBJ2-1; 9 bases map to TRBD1. With V trimmed by 6 bases and J by 6 bases, 3 bases remained unmatched. CDR1 is MDHEN and CDR2 is SYDVKM in the germline V gene. The CDR3 is 13 residues long.